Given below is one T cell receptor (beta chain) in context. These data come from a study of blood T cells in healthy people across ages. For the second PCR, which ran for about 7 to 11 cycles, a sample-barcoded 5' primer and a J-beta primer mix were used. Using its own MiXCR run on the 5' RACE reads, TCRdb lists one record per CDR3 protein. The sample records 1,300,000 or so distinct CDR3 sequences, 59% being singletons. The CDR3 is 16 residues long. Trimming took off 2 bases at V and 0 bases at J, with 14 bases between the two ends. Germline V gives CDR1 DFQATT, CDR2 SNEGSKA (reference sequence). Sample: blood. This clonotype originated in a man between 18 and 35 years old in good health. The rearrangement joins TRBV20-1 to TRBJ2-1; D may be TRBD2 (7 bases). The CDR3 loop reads CSARNSGTNSYNEQFF. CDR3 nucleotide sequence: TGCAGTGCTAGAAACAGCGGGACAAACTCCTACAATGAGCAGTTCTTC.